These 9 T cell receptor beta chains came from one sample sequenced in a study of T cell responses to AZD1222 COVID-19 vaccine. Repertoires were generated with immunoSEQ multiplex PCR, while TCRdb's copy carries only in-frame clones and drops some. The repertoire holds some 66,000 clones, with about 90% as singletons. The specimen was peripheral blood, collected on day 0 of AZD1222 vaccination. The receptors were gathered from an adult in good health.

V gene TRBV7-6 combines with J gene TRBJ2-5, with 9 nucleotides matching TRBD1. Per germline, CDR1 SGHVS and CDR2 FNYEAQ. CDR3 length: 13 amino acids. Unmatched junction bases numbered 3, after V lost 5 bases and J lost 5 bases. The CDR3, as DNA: TGTGCCAGCAGCCGGGACAGGGACGAGACCCAGTACTTC. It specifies CASSRDRDETQYF.

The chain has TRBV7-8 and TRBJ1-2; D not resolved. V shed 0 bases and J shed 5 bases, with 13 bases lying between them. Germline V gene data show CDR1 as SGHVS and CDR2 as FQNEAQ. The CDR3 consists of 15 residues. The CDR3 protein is CASSLAVGFGYGYTF. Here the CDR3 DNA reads TGTGCCAGCAGCTTAGCGGTCGGGTTTGGATATGGCTACACCTTC.

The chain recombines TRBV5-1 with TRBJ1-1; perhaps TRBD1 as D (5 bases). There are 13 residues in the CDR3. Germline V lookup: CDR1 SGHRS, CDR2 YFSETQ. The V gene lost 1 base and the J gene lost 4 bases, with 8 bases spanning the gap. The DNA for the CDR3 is TGCGCCAGCAGCTTGAACGGGGGCACTGAAGCTTTCTTT. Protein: CASSLNGGTEAFF.

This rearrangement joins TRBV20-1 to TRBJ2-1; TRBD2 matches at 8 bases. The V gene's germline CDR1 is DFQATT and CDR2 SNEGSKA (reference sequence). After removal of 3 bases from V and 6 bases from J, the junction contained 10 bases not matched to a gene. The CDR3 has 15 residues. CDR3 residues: CSASGTSGTGNEQFF. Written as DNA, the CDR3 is TGCAGTGCTAGTGGAACTAGCGGTACGGGCAATGAGCAGTTCTTC.

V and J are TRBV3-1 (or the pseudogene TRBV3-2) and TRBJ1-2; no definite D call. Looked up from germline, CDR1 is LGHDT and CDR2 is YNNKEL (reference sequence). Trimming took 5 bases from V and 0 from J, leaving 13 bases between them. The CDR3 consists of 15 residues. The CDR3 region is CASSYTTGANYGYTF. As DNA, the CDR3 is TGTGCCAGCAGCTACACGACCGGAGCTAACTATGGCTACACCTTC.

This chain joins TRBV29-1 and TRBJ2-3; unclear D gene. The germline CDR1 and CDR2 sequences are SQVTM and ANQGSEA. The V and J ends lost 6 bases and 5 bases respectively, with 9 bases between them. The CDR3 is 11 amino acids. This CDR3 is CSVPAVDTQYF. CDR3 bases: TGCAGCGTACCAGCCGTAGATACGCAGTATTTT.

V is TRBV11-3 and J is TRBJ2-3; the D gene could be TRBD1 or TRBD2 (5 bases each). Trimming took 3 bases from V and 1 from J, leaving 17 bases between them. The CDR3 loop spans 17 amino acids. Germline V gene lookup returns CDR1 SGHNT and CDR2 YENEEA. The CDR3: CASSLGRWGSGTDTQYF. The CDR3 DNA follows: TGTGCCAGCAGCTTGGGACGTTGGGGTAGTGGCACAGATACGCAGTATTTT.

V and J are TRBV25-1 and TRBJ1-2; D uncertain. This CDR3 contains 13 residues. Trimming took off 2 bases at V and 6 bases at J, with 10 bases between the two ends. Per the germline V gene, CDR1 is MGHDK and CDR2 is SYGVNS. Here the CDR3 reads CASSETGSDGYTF. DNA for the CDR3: TGTGCCAGCAGTGAAACGGGTTCTGATGGCTACACCTTC.

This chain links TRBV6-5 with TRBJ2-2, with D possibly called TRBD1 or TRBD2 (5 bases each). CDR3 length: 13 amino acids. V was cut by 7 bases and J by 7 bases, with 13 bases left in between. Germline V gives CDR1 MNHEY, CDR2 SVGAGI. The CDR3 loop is CASKMGDFGELFF. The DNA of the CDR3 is TGTGCCAGCAAGATGGGGGATTTCGGGGAGCTGTTTTTT.